The entry below describes one T cell receptor beta chain. These data originate in a study of shared clonotypes between healthy human individuals. On the study more broadly: Each donor's CD8 memory used one plate, CD8 naive two, each CD4 subset three.

Healthy adults negative for HIV, lacking recent acute infections or vaccinations, served as donors. Investigators divided CD4+ cells into CD45RA+ naive and CD45RA-negative memory subsets. When replicate PCRs were run on sorted subsets, they used about 220 ng DNA, some 30,000 T cell genomes. Using immunoSEQ multiplex PCR, the repertoire was profiled, and TCRdb retains in-frame clones only, with some absent. The sample consists of about 2.3 million clones, 85% to 95% of them appearing once. Unmatched junction bases numbered 8, after V lost 3 bases and J lost 6 bases. Germline assignment: CDR1 SGDLS and CDR2 YYNGEE. The CDR3 is 15 residues long.

The rearrangement links TRBV9 to TRBJ2-3, with 9 positions matching TRBD1. Source material: naive CD4+ T cells from PBMCs. The subset denotes: CD45RA+ positively selected. The receptor comes from a man between 18 and 35 years old in good health. Some clones in this sample may be carry-over from other donors' samples. CDR3 nucleotide sequence: TGTGCCAGCAGCGCCCGGGACAGGGCCTACGATACGCAGTATTTT. Translated: CASSARDRAYDTQYF.